This T cell receptor beta chain was captured in a study of Graves' ophthalmopathy and Graves' hyperthyroidism. V gave up 10 bases and J gave up 6 bases, with 19 bases separating them. Per germline, CDR1 PRHDT and CDR2 FYEKMQ (reference sequence). The CDR3 contains 13 residues. Study-level points and caveats: This model predicted ophthalmopathy progression (sensitivity around 71%, specificity 72.22%). Also, most clonotypes expanded in the thyroid above 0.001 frequency appeared in blood.

As concerns this clonotype: Its antigen is as yet unknown.

A follow-up of 18 months without ophthalmopathy meant that hyperthyroidism was stable. None of the included patients had other autoimmune diseases, uncontrolled infections, pregnancy or lactation, as these led to exclusion. Researchers took RNA transcripts and amplified TCR beta CDR3 regions from them. Amplification began with first-round RT-PCR using HTBI primers, then second-round multiplex PCR was performed. TCRdb redid the calling of the multiplex PCR reads with MiXCR, one entry per CDR3 protein. The sample includes 400,000 to 500,000 distinct CDR3 sequences, more than 20% of them seen just once.

The chain links TRBV13 to TRBJ2-7; D tentatively fits TRBD1 or TRBD2 (5 bases each). Sequenced: peripheral blood. This clonotype originated in a woman aged 18-35 years with stable Graves' hyperthyroidism. The CDR3 region has the DNA TGTGCCACCTTCGGGGCTGATGGCCGCGAGCAGTACTTC. It encodes CATFGADGREQYF.